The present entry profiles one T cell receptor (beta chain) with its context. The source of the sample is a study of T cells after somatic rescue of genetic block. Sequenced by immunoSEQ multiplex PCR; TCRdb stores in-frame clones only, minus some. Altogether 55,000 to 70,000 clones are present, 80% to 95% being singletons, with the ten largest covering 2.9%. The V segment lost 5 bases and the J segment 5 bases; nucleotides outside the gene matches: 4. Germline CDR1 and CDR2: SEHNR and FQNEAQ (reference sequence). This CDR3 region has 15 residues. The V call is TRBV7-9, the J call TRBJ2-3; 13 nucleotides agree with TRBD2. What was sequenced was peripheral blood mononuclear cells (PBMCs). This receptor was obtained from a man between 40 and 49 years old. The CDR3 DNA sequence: TGTGCCAGCAGCCGAGGGACTAGCGGGAAAGATACGCAGTATTTT. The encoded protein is CASSRGTSGKDTQYF.